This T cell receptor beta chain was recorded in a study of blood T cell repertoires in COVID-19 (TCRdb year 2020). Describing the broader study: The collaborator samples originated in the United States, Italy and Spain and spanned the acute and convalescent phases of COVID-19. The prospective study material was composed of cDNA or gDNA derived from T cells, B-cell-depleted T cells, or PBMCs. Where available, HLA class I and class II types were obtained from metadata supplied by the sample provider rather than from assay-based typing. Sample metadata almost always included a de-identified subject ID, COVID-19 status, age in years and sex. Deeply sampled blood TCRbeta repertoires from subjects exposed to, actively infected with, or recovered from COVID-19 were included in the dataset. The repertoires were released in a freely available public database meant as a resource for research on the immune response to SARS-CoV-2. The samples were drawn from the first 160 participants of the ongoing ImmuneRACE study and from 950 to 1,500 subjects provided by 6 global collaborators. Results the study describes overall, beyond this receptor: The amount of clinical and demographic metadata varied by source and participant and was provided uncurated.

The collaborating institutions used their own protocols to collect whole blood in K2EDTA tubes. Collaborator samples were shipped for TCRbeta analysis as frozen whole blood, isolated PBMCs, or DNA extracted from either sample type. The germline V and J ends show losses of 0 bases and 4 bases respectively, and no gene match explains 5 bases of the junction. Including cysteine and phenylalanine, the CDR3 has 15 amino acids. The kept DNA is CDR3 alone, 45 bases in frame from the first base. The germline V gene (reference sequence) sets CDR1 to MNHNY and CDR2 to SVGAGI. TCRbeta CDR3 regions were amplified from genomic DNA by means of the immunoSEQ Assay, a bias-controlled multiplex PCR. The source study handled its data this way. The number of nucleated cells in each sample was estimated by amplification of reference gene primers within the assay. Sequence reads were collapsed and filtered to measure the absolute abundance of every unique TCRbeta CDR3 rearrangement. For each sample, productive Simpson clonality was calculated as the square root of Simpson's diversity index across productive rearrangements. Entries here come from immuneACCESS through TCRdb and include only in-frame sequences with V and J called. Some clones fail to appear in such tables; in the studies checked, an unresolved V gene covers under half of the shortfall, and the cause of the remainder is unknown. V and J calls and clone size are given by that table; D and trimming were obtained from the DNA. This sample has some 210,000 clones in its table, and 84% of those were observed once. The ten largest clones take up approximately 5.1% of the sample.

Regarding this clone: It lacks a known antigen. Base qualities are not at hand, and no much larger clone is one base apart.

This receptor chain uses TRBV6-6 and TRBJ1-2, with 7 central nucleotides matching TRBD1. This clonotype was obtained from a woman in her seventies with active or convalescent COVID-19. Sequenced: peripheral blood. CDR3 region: CASSYSSGQFYGYTF. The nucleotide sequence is TGTGCCAGCAGTTACTCGTCGGGACAGTTCTATGGCTACACCTTC.